The rows below give T cell receptor beta chains drawn from one sample of a study of response to subunit inactivated influenza vaccine. From the RT-PCR reads, TCRdb called clonotypes with MiXCR, one entry per CDR3 protein. The sample yields over 750,000 distinct CDR3 sequences, over 20% seen once. The sequences come from PBMCs from blood, collected about 5 days after vaccination. The receptor source for this set is a man over 45 who received an inactivated influenza vaccine. Both conserved end residues are part of each CDR3. A D gene is named only where the DNA matches it firmly. Clone size, where shown, is once, few, many, or a class for clones that have expanded.

D: .; size: .; V: TRBV4-2; J: TRBJ2-3; DNA: TGTGCCAGCAGCCAAGTGCGGGCCGGTAGCACAGATACGCAGTATTTT; CDR3: CASSQVRAGSTDTQYF
D: TRBD1; size: .; V: TRBV7-8; J: TRBJ2-1; DNA: TGTGCCAGCAGCTCCCGACAGGGGGACATGACCTACAATGAGCAGTTCTTC; CDR3: CASSSRQGDMTYNEQFF
D: TRBD1; size: .; V: TRBV12-3/TRBV12-4; J: TRBJ1-6; DNA: TGTGCCAGCAGTCGGGGACAGGGCGTTAATTCACCCCTCCACTTT; CDR3: CASSRGQGVNSPLHF
D: .; size: .; V: TRBV7-2; J: TRBJ1-6; DNA: TGTGCCAGCAGTCTAGGCGCCGTTTCGGGGTCACCCCTCCACTTT; CDR3: CASSLGAVSGSPLHF
D: .; size: few; V: TRBV24-1; J: TRBJ2-5; DNA: TGTGCCACCAGTGTCGGCGAGACCCAGTACTTC; CDR3: CATSVGETQYF
D: .; size: few; V: TRBV6-2/TRBV6-3; J: TRBJ2-3; DNA: TGTGCCAGCAGCCCCCGGGTTCCGGCCACAGATACGCAGTATTTT; CDR3: CASSPRVPATDTQYF
D: .; size: .; V: TRBV28; J: TRBJ2-5; DNA: TGTGCCAGCAGAGACCGCGATCGGGACCAAGAGACCCAGTACTTC; CDR3: CASRDRDRDQETQYF
D: .; size: .; V: TRBV12-3/TRBV12-4; J: TRBJ2-1; DNA: TGTGCCAGCAGTTTCGAATCGGTTGGTTCCTACAATGAGCAGTTCTTC; CDR3: CASSFESVGSYNEQFF
D: TRBD2; size: few; V: TRBV5-1; J: TRBJ2-1; DNA: TGCGCCAGCAGCTTGGCGCCCGGGACTAGCGGGGAGGTGCAGTTCTTC; CDR3: CASSLAPGTSGEVQFF
D: TRBD1; size: few; V: TRBV6-1; J: TRBJ2-7; DNA: TGTGCCAGCAGGGGGTTCGGGACAGGGTCCGACGAGCAGTACTTC; CDR3: CASRGFGTGSDEQYF
D: TRBD2; size: .; V: TRBV3-1; J: TRBJ2-7; DNA: TGTGCCAGCAGCCTTATAGCGGGAGTTGGCGAGCAGTACTTC; CDR3: CASSLIAGVGEQYF
D: .; size: few; V: TRBV12-3/TRBV12-4; J: TRBJ1-3; DNA: TGTGCCAGCACCCCTTTGGGAGGTGGAAACACCATATATTTT; CDR3: CASTPLGGGNTIYF
D: .; size: .; V: TRBV7-9; J: TRBJ2-7; DNA: TGTGCCAGCAGCTTCGGGGACACCCGCTCCTACGAGCAGTACTTC; CDR3: CASSFGDTRSYEQYF
D: TRBD2; size: .; V: TRBV12-3/TRBV12-4; J: TRBJ2-1; DNA: TGTGCCAGCAATAGGAAAGCGGGGAGCTCCTACAATGAGCAGTTCTTC; CDR3: CASNRKAGSSYNEQFF
D: .; size: few; V: TRBV24-1; J: TRBJ1-4; DNA: TGTGCCTCGATCGACGGACAGCCGCCGAGGGTGAATGAAAAACTGTTTTTT; CDR3: CASIDGQPPRVNEKLFF
D: .; size: .; V: TRBV5-1; J: TRBJ2-3; DNA: TGCGCCAGCAGCTTCCACAGGGGAGGAACAGATACGCAGTATTTT; CDR3: CASSFHRGGTDTQYF
D: TRBD1; size: few; V: TRBV29-1; J: TRBJ2-7; DNA: TGCAGCGTTGAAGTAGGGGGCCCCCCCTACGAGCAGTACTTC; CDR3: CSVEVGGPPYEQYF
D: TRBD2; size: .; V: TRBV18; J: TRBJ2-1; DNA: TGTGCCAGCTCACCCACCTATACCCTAGCGGGGATTGACAATGAGCAGTTCTTC; CDR3: CASSPTYTLAGIDNEQFF
D: .; size: .; V: TRBV7-2; J: TRBJ2-2; DNA: TGTGCCAGCAGCGGGGGGCCGTCCCGCACCGGGGAGCTGTTTTTT; CDR3: CASSGGPSRTGELFF
D: .; size: many; V: TRBV6-2/TRBV6-3; J: TRBJ1-1; DNA: TGTGCCAGCAGTTACTCGGCGGGACTCTGGGGTGGCCCGTCAGCGGGACACTGGAACACTGAAGCTTTCTTT; CDR3: CASSYSAGLWGGPSAGHWNTEAFF
D: TRBD1; size: few; V: TRBV20-1; J: TRBJ1-6; DNA: TGCAGTGCTAGGTCTCCAGGGGGAAGTTCACCCCTCCACTTT; CDR3: CSARSPGGSSPLHF
D: TRBD1; size: .; V: TRBV18; J: TRBJ1-2; DNA: TGTGCCAGCTCAGCAGCCGGGACAGGCAACTATGGCTACACCTTC; CDR3: CASSAAGTGNYGYTF
D: TRBD1; size: .; V: TRBV4-3; J: TRBJ2-1; DNA: TGCGCCAGCAGCCAAGTAGTACAGGGGGGAGGCGGCTTTCGGCAGTTCTTC; CDR3: CASSQVVQGGGGFRQFF
D: .; size: .; V: TRBV29-1; J: TRBJ2-7; DNA: TGCAGCGTCACTAACCCGGGACGGGGAATCTCCTACGAGCAGTACTTC; CDR3: CSVTNPGRGISYEQYF
D: TRBD1; size: .; V: TRBV7-9; J: TRBJ1-1; DNA: TGTGCCAGCAGCCCAACGACAGGGCAGAACACTGAAGCTTTCTTT; CDR3: CASSPTTGQNTEAFF
D: .; size: few; V: TRBV2; J: TRBJ1-5; DNA: TGTGCCAGCAGTTCACCTTCAACAGGGACCCTGGGTCAGCCCCAGCATTTT; CDR3: CASSSPSTGTLGQPQHF
D: .; size: .; V: TRBV20-1; J: TRBJ2-3; DNA: TGCAGTGCTCTCACAGGAGGGCCAGATACGCAGTATTTT; CDR3: CSALTGGPDTQYF
D: .; size: few; V: TRBV19; J: TRBJ2-2; DNA: TGTGCCAGTAGTATAGATCTGGTGAGGGGAACCTTCACCGGGGAGCTGTTTTTT; CDR3: CASSIDLVRGTFTGELFF
D: .; size: few; V: TRBV6-1; J: TRBJ2-5; DNA: TGTGCCAGCAGAGCAGCGACAGGTATCCAAGAGACCCAGTACTTC; CDR3: CASRAATGIQETQYF
D: .; size: .; V: TRBV7-9; J: TRBJ2-1; DNA: TGTGCCAGCAGCTTAGATCCGAACAATGAGCAGTTCTTC; CDR3: CASSLDPNNEQFF
D: .; size: many; V: TRBV15; J: TRBJ2-1; DNA: TGTGCCACCAGCAGATATTACAATGAGCAGTTCTTC; CDR3: CATSRYYNEQFF
D: .; size: .; V: TRBV29-1; J: TRBJ2-3; DNA: TGCAGCGCCGACCCAGGGTATAGCACAGATACGCAGTATTTT; CDR3: CSADPGYSTDTQYF
D: .; size: .; V: TRBV5-6; J: TRBJ2-3; DNA: TGTGCCAGCAGCGGGATGGGAGCGGTGACAGATACGCAGTATTTT; CDR3: CASSGMGAVTDTQYF
D: .; size: few; V: TRBV5-5; J: TRBJ1-4; DNA: TGTGCCAGCAGCTTGGAAAGGGTGAAGGAAAAACTGTTTTTT; CDR3: CASSLERVKEKLFF